Listed below are T cell receptor beta chains from one sample, sequenced in a study of blood T cells in healthy people across ages. MiXCR, applied by TCRdb to the 5' RACE reads, yields one record per CDR3 protein. The profile shows 1.5 million or so distinct CDR3 sequences, less than 45% of them singletons. The sequenced material came from blood. The origin of the receptors is a woman younger than 30 in good health. Each CDR3 is given with its conserved first and last residue. Fields, in order: J gene, CDR3 length, V gene, CDR3 protein.

J gene: TRBJ2-3; CDR3 length: 17; V gene: TRBV18; CDR3 protein: CASSPSRGQGSTDTQYF
J gene: TRBJ2-7; CDR3 length: 14; V gene: TRBV4-1; CDR3 protein: CASSQGLAPYEQYF
J gene: TRBJ2-5; CDR3 length: 18; V gene: TRBV20-1; CDR3 protein: CSAGVPGLAGRYQETQYF
J gene: TRBJ2-1; CDR3 length: 16; V gene: TRBV28; CDR3 protein: CASSLFRTRVYNEQFF
J gene: TRBJ1-2; CDR3 length: 14; V gene: TRBV27; CDR3 protein: CASSLGFGNYGYTF
J gene: TRBJ1-1; CDR3 length: 13; V gene: TRBV29-1; CDR3 protein: CSSDSLMGTEAFF
J gene: TRBJ2-3; CDR3 length: 15; V gene: TRBV18; CDR3 protein: CASSPDRSSGHTQYF
J gene: TRBJ2-1; CDR3 length: 12; V gene: TRBV4-1; CDR3 protein: CASSQHRDEQFF
J gene: TRBJ1-5; CDR3 length: 14; V gene: TRBV6-1; CDR3 protein: CASTPGDSNQPQHF
J gene: TRBJ2-1; CDR3 length: 16; V gene: TRBV12-3/TRBV12-4; CDR3 protein: CASSSTRGTVYNEQFF
J gene: TRBJ2-3; CDR3 length: 15; V gene: TRBV9; CDR3 protein: CASSVIGARTDTQYF
J gene: TRBJ2-3; CDR3 length: 14; V gene: TRBV9; CDR3 protein: CASSVEGGPYTQYF
J gene: TRBJ2-5; CDR3 length: 15; V gene: TRBV4-3; CDR3 protein: CASSQDVALQETQYF
J gene: TRBJ2-1; CDR3 length: 16; V gene: TRBV5-1; CDR3 protein: CPGPILRPSSYNEQFF
J gene: TRBJ1-1; CDR3 length: 18; V gene: TRBV7-6; CDR3 protein: CASSLGQGRGWGNTEAFF
J gene: TRBJ2-7; CDR3 length: 16; V gene: TRBV7-6; CDR3 protein: CASSLTLSANLYEQYF
J gene: TRBJ2-5; CDR3 length: 16; V gene: TRBV5-1; CDR3 protein: CASSLAMSGGTKTQYF
J gene: .; CDR3 length: 16; V gene: TRBV6-5; CDR3 protein: CASSYMEGTVQETQYF
J gene: TRBJ2-3; CDR3 length: 14; V gene: TRBV24-1; CDR3 protein: CATSGLDSMDTQYF
J gene: TRBJ1-1; CDR3 length: 16; V gene: TRBV20-1; CDR3 protein: CSARDPGTGVNTEAFF
J gene: TRBJ2-6; CDR3 length: 15; V gene: TRBV20-1; CDR3 protein: CSAQRRTGLANVLTF
J gene: TRBJ1-2; CDR3 length: 13; V gene: TRBV7-6; CDR3 protein: CASSPEFNYGYTF
J gene: TRBJ1-5; CDR3 length: 12; V gene: TRBV28; CDR3 protein: CASNPQGKPQHF
J gene: TRBJ1-1; CDR3 length: 15; V gene: TRBV4-3; CDR3 protein: CASSQDRVQNTEAFF
J gene: TRBJ1-1; CDR3 length: 13; V gene: TRBV6-1; CDR3 protein: CASAFYEYTEAFF
J gene: TRBJ1-4; CDR3 length: 13; V gene: TRBV7-2; CDR3 protein: CASSSTGWEKLFF
J gene: TRBJ1-5; CDR3 length: 12; V gene: TRBV6-2/TRBV6-3; CDR3 protein: CASSARDSPQHF
J gene: TRBJ2-1; CDR3 length: 14; V gene: TRBV20-1; CDR3 protein: CSASPQGTYNEQFF
J gene: TRBJ1-1; CDR3 length: 14; V gene: TRBV12-3/TRBV12-4; CDR3 protein: CASTPGEELAEAFF
J gene: TRBJ2-7; CDR3 length: 16; V gene: TRBV4-3; CDR3 protein: CASSQEMQGANREQYF
J gene: TRBJ1-5; CDR3 length: 15; V gene: TRBV6-2/TRBV6-3; CDR3 protein: CASSVSDLQNQPQHF
J gene: TRBJ1-6; CDR3 length: 14; V gene: TRBV18; CDR3 protein: CASSPNRPNSPLHF
J gene: TRBJ2-7; CDR3 length: 17; V gene: TRBV7-8; CDR3 protein: CASSLVSGPLLLYEQYF
J gene: TRBJ2-7; CDR3 length: 13; V gene: TRBV6-2/TRBV6-3; CDR3 protein: CASTRPWAYEQYF
J gene: TRBJ2-7; CDR3 length: 13; V gene: TRBV29-1; CDR3 protein: CSVEGTSTYEQYF
J gene: TRBJ1-2; CDR3 length: 13; V gene: TRBV25-1; CDR3 protein: CASSEVVSYGYTF
J gene: TRBJ1-4; CDR3 length: 14; V gene: TRBV7-2; CDR3 protein: CASRRNRGNEKLFF
J gene: .; CDR3 length: 16; V gene: TRBV5-5; CDR3 protein: CASSLGRGGITYEQYF
J gene: TRBJ1-5; CDR3 length: 13; V gene: TRBV12-3/TRBV12-4; CDR3 protein: CASSVEANQPQHF
J gene: TRBJ1-5; CDR3 length: 15; V gene: TRBV5-1; CDR3 protein: CASSLGVAGNQPQHF
J gene: TRBJ2-7; CDR3 length: 15; V gene: TRBV4-3; CDR3 protein: CASSQDRDATYEQYF